These 16 T cell receptor beta chains were all obtained from the same sample, sequenced in a study of blood T cell repertoires in COVID-19. The repertoire was sequenced with immunoSEQ multiplex PCR; TCRdb's copy has only in-frame clones and lacks some. The sample consists of nearly 400,000 clones, 85% to 90% of them appearing once. Sequencing used PBMCs or T cells enriched from blood (not recorded which). The receptor set was obtained from a woman in her 30s who had recovered from COVID-19.

The rearrangement links TRBV6-5 to TRBJ1-5; 8 bases agree with TRBD1. After removal of 6 bases from V and 2 bases from J, the junction contained 6 bases not matched to a gene. This CDR3 is built from 15 residues. Germline lookup yields CDR1 MNHEY and CDR2 SVGAGI. The CDR3 sequence: CASRTGGGGNQPQHF. In nucleotides, the CDR3 is TGTGCCAGCAGAACAGGGGGTGGAGGCAATCAGCCCCAGCATTTT.

The genes are TRBV28 and TRBJ2-5; tentatively, D is TRBD2 (6 bases). The CDR3 is made up of 14 amino acids. The germline gives CDR1 MDHEN, CDR2 SYDVKM. Between the trimmed V and J ends, which lost 3 bases and 1 base, there was a span of 9 bases. The CDR3 region has the DNA TGTGCCAGCAGTTTTTTGGGGGGCCAAGAGACCCAGTACTTC. It encodes CASSFLGGQETQYF.

This chain uses TRBV11-3 with TRBJ2-1; tentatively, D is TRBD2 (5 bases). Between the trimmed V and J ends, which lost 5 bases and 9 bases, there was a span of 17 bases. The CDR3 spans 14 residues. From germline, CDR1 is SGHNT and CDR2 YENEEA. CDR3 DNA: TGTGCCAGCAGCCAGCGGACGGGAACGGGTGAGCAGTTCTTC. Translating gives CASSQRTGTGEQFF.

The chain has TRBV6-6 and TRBJ2-6; D is unresolved. Trimming removed 5 bases from V and 2 bases from J, with 16 bases in between. Germline CDR1 is MNHNY and CDR2 is SVGAGI (reference sequence). This CDR3 has 17 amino acids. CDR3 region: CASSLRFPLPGANVLTF. Written as DNA, the CDR3 is TGTGCCAGCAGTCTCAGGTTCCCCCTCCCTGGGGCCAACGTCCTGACTTTC.

This CDR3 reads CASSVSGSYEQYF. As DNA, the CDR3 is TGTGCCAGCAGCGTCTCGGGGTCCTACGAGCAGTACTTC. This sequence joins TRBV12-3 or TRBV12-4 and TRBJ2-7; maybe TRBD2 (5 bases). Trimming pared 6 bases from V and 1 base from J, leaving 10 bases between. The CDR3 has 13 amino acids.

The V gene is TRBV5-1, the J gene TRBJ1-2, with D hard to call. Trimming cost V 6 bases and J 0 bases, with 12 bases left between them. Germline V gene lookup returns CDR1 SGHRS and CDR2 YFSETQ. The CDR3 contains 14 residues. The CDR3 protein is CASKNGGANYGYTF. The DNA for the CDR3 is TGCGCCAGCAAGAACGGAGGAGCTAACTATGGCTACACCTTC.

The sample holds one count of this clone. The rearrangement links TRBV9 to TRBJ2-7; tentative D call: TRBD1 (6 bases). Germline V gives CDR1 SGDLS, CDR2 YYNGEE. Trimming stripped 0 bases from V and 0 bases from J, with 7 bases between. The CDR3 is 14 amino acids. CDR3 loop: CASSVGQDSYEQYF. The CDR3 coding sequence is TGTGCCAGCAGCGTAGGACAGGACTCCTACGAGCAGTACTTC.

The genes are TRBV25-1 and TRBJ2-7, with 11 bases fitting TRBD1. Germline V gives CDR1 MGHDK, CDR2 SYGVNS. This CDR3 is built from 13 residues. J gave up 7 bases and V 10 bases, and 9 bases lay outside the gene matches. CDR3 region: CATEGQGVEEQYF. The CDR3 DNA follows: TGTGCCACCGAGGGACAGGGGGTAGAAGAGCAGTACTTC.

The chain couples TRBV3-1 (or the pseudogene TRBV3-2) to TRBJ2-7; D call uncertain. CDR3 length: 15 residues. Germline assignment: CDR1 LGHDT and CDR2 YNNKEL (reference sequence). Trimming took off 0 bases at V and 3 bases at J, with 12 bases between the two ends. This CDR3 is CASSQESRRVYEQYF. CDR3 DNA: TGTGCCAGCAGCCAAGAGTCGCGTCGGGTCTACGAGCAGTACTTC.

The chain is built from TRBV4-3 and TRBJ2-5; 7 bases agree with TRBD1. Trimming removed 2 bases from V and 5 bases from J; junction bases left unmatched: 8. Looked up from germline, CDR1 is LGHNA and CDR2 is YSLEER. The CDR3 length is 15 residues. The DNA for the CDR3 is TGCGCCAGCAGCCAATATACAGGGGATTCGGAGACCCAGTACTTC. This gives the protein CASSQYTGDSETQYF.

The gene calls are TRBV15 and TRBJ1-2, with 10 bases identical to TRBD1. The CDR3 is made up of 16 amino acids. Germline assignment: CDR1 LNHNV and CDR2 YYDKDF (reference sequence). V trimming: 0 bases; J trimming: 7 bases; junction bases outside the gene matches: 8. The CDR3 bases are TGTGCCACCAGCAGAGATCACGACAGGGGGCAAGGTGGCTACACCTTC. Its translation: CATSRDHDRGQGGYTF.

The V gene is TRBV5-6, the J gene TRBJ1-4; TRBD1 matches 9 bases. V was clipped by 4 bases and J by 2 bases; unmatched bases: 3. Germline loops: CDR1 SGHDT, CDR2 YYEEEE. The CDR3 is made up of 15 amino acids. The CDR3 coding sequence is TGTGCCAGCAGCGCCACAGGGGGCACTAATGAAAAACTGTTTTTT. Translated: CASSATGGTNEKLFF. The complete variable domain, with remaining parts taken from reference TRBV5-6 and TRBJ1-4, reads DAGVTQSPTHLIKTRGQQVTLRCSPKSGHDTVSWYQQALGQGPQFIFQYYEEEERQRGNFPDRFSGHQFPNYSSELNVNALLLGDSALYLCASSATGGTNEKLFFGSGTQLSVL.

The gene calls are TRBV7-9 and TRBJ2-2, with 10 bases matching TRBD2. V shed 3 bases, J shed 6 bases, and the junction held 16 bases outside the gene matches. CDR3 length equals 19 residues. Germline V gives CDR1 SEHNR, CDR2 FQNEAQ (reference sequence). CDR3 sequence: CASSFSGLAGVSLPGELFF. CDR3 nucleotides: TGTGCCAGCAGCTTTTCGGGCCTAGCGGGAGTCTCCCTCCCCGGGGAGCTGTTTTTT.

This sequence joins TRBV7-2 and TRBJ2-7; 10 nucleotides match TRBD2. The V and J ends lost 5 bases and 2 bases, in that order; junction bases with no gene match: 9. The CDR3 consists of 16 residues. Germline CDR1 reads SGHTA; CDR2 reads FQGNSA. CDR3 sequence reads: CASSKTASGGPYEQYF. As DNA, the CDR3 is TGTGCCAGCAGCAAGACCGCTAGCGGGGGCCCCTACGAGCAGTACTTC.

The chain combines TRBV15 with TRBJ1-2; D is undetermined. Between the trimmed V and J ends, which lost 2 bases and 1 base, there was a span of 8 bases. The CDR3 sequence is 14 residues long. Germline V gene sequence: CDR1 LNHNV, CDR2 YYDKDF (reference sequence). CDR3 loop: CATSRPQINYGYTF. The CDR3 DNA reads as TGTGCCACCAGCAGACCGCAGATTAACTATGGCTACACCTTC.

The V gene is TRBV6-1, the J gene TRBJ2-7; 9 bases align to TRBD1. CDR1 is MNHNS and CDR2 is SASEGT in the germline V gene. The CDR3 is made up of 15 amino acids. V was clipped by 6 bases and J by 5 bases; unmatched bases: 11. The CDR3 DNA is TGTGCCAGCAGCTATACGGAGACAGGGGGGAACGAGCAGTACTTC. It translates to CASSYTETGGNEQYF.